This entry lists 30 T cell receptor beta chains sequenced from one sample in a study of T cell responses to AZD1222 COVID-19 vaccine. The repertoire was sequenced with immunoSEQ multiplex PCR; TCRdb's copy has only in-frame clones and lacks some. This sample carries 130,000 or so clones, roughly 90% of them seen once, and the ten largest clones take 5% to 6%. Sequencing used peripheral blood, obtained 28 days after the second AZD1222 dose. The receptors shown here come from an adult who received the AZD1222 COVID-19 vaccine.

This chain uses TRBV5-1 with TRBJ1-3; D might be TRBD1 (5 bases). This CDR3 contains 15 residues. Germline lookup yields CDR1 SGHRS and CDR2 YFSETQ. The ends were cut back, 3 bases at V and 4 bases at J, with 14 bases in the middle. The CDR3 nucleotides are TGCGCCAGCAGCTCCTCGTTCAGGGACGGAAACACCATATATTTT. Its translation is CASSSSFRDGNTIYF.

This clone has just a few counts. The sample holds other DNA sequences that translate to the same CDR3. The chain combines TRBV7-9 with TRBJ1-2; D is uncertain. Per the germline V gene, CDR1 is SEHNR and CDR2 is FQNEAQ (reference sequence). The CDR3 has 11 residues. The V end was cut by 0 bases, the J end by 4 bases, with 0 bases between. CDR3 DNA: TGTGCCAGCAGCTTAGCCTATGGCTACACCTTC. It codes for CASSLAYGYTF.

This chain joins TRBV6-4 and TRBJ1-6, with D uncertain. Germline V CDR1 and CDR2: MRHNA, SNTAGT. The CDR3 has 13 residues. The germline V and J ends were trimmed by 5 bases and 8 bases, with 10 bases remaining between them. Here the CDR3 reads CASSQWNDSPLHF. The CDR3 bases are TGTGCCAGCAGTCAATGGAATGATTCACCCCTCCACTTT.

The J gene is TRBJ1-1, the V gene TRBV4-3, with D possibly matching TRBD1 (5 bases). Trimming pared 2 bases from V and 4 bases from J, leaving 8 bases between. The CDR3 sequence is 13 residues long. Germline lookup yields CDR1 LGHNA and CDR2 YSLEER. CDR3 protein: CASSQMGGTEAFF. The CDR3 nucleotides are TGCGCCAGCAGCCAAATGGGGGGCACTGAAGCTTTCTTT.

CDR3 nucleotide sequence: TGTGCCAGCAGTTACTACGGGACAGGGGGCGCAGCTCAGTACTTC. Amino acids: CASSYYGTGGAAQYF. This rearrangement joins TRBV6-5 to TRBJ2-4; 12 bases are shared with TRBD1. The germline gives CDR1 MNHEY, CDR2 SVGAGI. V trimming: 1 base; J trimming: 12 bases; junction bases outside the gene matches: 7. CDR3 size: 15 residues.

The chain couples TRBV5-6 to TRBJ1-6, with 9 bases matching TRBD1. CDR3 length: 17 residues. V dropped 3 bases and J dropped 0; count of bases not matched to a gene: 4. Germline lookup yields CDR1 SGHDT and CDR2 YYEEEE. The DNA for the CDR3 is TGTGCCAGCAGCTGGGGGACAGGGAGCTCCTATAATTCACCCCTCCACTTT. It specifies CASSWGTGSSYNSPLHF.

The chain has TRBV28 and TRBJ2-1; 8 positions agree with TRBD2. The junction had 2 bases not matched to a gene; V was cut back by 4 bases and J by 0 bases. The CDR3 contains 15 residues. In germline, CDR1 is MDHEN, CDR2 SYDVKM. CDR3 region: CASSSLAGSYNEQFF. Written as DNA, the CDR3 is TGTGCCAGCAGTTCTCTAGCGGGCTCCTACAATGAGCAGTTCTTC.

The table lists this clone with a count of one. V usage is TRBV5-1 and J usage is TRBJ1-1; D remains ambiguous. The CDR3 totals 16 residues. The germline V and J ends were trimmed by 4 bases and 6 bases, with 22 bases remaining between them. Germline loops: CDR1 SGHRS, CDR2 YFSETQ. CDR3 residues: CASSLPTANSRAEAFF. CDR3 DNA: TGCGCCAGCAGCCTTCCGACGGCTAATAGTAGGGCTGAAGCTTTCTTT.

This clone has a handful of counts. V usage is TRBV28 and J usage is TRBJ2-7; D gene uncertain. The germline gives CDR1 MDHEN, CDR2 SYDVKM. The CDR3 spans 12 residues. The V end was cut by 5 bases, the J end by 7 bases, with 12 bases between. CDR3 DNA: TGTGCCAGCAGTAGACTGTACGTTGAGCAGTACTTC. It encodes CASSRLYVEQYF.

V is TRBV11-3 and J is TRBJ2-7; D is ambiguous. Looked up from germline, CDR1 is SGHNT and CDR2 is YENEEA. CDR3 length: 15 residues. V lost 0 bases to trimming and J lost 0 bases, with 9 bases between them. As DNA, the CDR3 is TGTGCCAGCAGCTTAGATTTGAGTTACTCCTACGAGCAGTACTTC. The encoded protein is CASSLDLSYSYEQYF.

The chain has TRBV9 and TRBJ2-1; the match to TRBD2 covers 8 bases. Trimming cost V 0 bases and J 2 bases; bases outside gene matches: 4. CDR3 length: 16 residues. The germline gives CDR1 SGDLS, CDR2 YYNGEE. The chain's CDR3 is CASSVVGAGAYNEQFF. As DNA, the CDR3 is TGTGCCAGCAGCGTAGTGGGAGCGGGGGCCTACAATGAGCAGTTCTTC.

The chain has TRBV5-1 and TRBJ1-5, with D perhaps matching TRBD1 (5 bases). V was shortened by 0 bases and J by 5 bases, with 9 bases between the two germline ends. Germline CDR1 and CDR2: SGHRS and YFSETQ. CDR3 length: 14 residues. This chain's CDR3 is CASSLGQGDQPQHF. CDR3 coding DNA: TGCGCCAGCAGCTTGGGGCAGGGAGATCAGCCCCAGCATTTT.

The CDR3 here is CASGGNTEAFF. CDR3 nucleotides: TGTGCGAGCGGCGGAAACACTGAAGCTTTCTTT. The gene calls are TRBV7-9 and TRBJ1-1; D not certain. The germline gives CDR1 SEHNR, CDR2 FQNEAQ (reference sequence). The CDR3 covers 11 residues.

The CDR3 region is CASSPTGVRVYEQYF. In nucleotides, the CDR3 is TGTGCCAGCTCACCTACCGGAGTCAGGGTCTACGAGCAGTACTTC. The chain is built from TRBV18 and TRBJ2-7, with a weak D call TRBD1 (5 bases). Deletions cut 3 bases from V and 3 bases from J, with 15 bases between. Germline CDR1 KGHSH, CDR2 LQKENI. The CDR3 covers 15 residues.

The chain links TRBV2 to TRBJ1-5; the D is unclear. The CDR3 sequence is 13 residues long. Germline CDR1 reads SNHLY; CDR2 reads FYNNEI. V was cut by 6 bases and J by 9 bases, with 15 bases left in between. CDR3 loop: CASSNRAPVPQHF. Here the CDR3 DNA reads TGTGCCAGCAGCAACCGGGCCCCGGTGCCCCAGCATTTT.

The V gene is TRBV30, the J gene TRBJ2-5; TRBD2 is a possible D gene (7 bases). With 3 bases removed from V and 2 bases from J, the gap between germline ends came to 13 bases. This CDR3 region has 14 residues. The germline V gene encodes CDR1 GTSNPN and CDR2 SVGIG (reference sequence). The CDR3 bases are TGTGCCTGGAGCCTAGGGGGGGGACAAGAGACCCAGTACTTC. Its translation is CAWSLGGGQETQYF.

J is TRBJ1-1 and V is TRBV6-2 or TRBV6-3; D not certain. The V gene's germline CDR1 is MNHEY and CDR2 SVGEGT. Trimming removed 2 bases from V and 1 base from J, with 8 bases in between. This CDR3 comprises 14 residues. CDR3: CASSYPSSNTEAFF. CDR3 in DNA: TGTGCCAGCAGTTACCCGAGCTCGAACACTGAAGCTTTCTTT.

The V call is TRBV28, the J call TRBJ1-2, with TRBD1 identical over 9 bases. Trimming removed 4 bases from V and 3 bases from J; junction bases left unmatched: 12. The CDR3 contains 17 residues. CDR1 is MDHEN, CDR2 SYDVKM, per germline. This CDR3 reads CASSSPGQGLVDYGYTF. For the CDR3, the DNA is TGTGCCAGCAGTTCTCCAGGACAGGGGCTTGTAGACTATGGCTACACCTTC.

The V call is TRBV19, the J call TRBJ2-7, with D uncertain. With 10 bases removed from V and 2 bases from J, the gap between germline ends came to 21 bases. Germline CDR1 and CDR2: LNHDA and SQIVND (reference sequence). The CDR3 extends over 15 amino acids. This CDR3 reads CATRTVHSPTYEQYF. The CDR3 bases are TGTGCCACGCGGACGGTCCATAGTCCTACCTACGAGCAGTACTTC.

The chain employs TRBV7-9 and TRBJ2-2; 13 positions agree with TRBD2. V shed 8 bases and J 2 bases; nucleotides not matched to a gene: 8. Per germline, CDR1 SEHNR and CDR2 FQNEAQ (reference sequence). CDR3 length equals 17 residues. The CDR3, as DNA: TGTGCCAGCCGCCCGGGACTAGCGGGATTTAACACCGGGGAGCTGTTTTTT. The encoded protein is CASRPGLAGFNTGELFF.

DNA for the CDR3: TGTGCCAGCAGCGCGAGTTTCAGGGAACCTGGGACCCAGTACTTC. It yields the protein CASSASFREPGTQYF. This chain connects TRBV4-2 to TRBJ2-5, with D perhaps TRBD1 (5 bases). Trimming removed 5 bases at V and 7 bases at J, with 20 bases between. Germline V CDR1 and CDR2: LGHNA, YNFKEQ. The CDR3 is 15 amino acids.

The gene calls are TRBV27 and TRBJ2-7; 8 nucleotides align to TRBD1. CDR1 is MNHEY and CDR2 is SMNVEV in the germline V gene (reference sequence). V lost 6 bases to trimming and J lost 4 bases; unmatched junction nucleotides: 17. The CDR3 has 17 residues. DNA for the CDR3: TGTGCCAGCAGCTCAACTCTGGACAGGGTGAGCGTATACGAGCAGTACTTC. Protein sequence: CASSSTLDRVSVYEQYF.

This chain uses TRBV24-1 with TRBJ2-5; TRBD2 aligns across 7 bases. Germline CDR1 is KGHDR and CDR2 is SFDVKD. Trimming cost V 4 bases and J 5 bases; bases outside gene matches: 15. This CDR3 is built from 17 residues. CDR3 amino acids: CATSDPSGGVGWETQYF. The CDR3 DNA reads TGTGCCACCAGTGACCCCTCTGGGGGGGTTGGATGGGAGACCCAGTACTTC.

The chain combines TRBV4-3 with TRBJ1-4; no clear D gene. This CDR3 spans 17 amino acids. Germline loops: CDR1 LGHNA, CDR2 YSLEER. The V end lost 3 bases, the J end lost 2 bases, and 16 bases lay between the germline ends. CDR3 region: CASSQTRTGATNEKLFF. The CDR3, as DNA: TGCGCCAGCAGCCAGACCCGGACGGGAGCGACTAATGAAAAACTGTTTTTT.

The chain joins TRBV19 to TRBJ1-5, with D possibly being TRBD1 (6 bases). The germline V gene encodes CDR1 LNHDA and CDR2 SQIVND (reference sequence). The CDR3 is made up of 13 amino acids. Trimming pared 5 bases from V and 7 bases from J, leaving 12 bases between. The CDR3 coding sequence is TGTGCCAGTAGTGAGGGGGTTAGGCAGCCCCAGCATTTT. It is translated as CASSEGVRQPQHF.

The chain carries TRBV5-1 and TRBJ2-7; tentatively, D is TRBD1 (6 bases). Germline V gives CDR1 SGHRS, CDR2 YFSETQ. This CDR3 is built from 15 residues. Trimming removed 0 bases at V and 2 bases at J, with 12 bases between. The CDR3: CASSLGQGNAYEQYF. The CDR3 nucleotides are TGCGCCAGCAGCTTGGGTCAGGGGAACGCCTACGAGCAGTACTTC.

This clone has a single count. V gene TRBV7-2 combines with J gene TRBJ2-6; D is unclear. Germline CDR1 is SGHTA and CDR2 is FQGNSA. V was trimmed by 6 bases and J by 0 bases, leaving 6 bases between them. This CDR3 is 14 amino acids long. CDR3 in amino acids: CASSYSSGANVLTF. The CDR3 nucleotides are TGTGCCAGCAGTTACAGCTCTGGGGCCAACGTCCTGACTTTC.

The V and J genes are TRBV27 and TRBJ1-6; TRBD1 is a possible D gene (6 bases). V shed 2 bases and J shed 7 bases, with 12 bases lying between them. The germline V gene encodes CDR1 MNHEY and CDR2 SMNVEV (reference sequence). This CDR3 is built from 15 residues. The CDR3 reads CASSLMVGGNSPLHF. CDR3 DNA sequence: TGTGCCAGCAGTTTAATGGTGGGGGGCAATTCACCCCTCCACTTT.

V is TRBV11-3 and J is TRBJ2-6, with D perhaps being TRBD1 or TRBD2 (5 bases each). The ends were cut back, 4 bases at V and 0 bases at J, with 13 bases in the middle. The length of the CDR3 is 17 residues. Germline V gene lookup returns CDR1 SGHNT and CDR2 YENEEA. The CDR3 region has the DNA TGTGCCAGCAGCTCTGGGACGGATACCTCTGGGGCCAACGTCCTGACTTTC. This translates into CASSSGTDTSGANVLTF.

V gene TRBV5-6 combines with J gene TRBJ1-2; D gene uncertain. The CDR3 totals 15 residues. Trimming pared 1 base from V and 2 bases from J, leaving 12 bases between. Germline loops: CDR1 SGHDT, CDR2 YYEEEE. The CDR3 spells CASSLRTGSNYGYTF. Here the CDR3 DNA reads TGTGCCAGCAGCTTGCGAACCGGGAGCAACTATGGCTACACCTTC. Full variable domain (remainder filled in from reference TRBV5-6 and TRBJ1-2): DAGVTQSPTHLIKTRGQQVTLRCSPKSGHDTVSWYQQALGQGPQFIFQYYEEEERQRGNFPDRFSGHQFPNYSSELNVNALLLGDSALYLCASSLRTGSNYGYTFGSGTRLTVV.